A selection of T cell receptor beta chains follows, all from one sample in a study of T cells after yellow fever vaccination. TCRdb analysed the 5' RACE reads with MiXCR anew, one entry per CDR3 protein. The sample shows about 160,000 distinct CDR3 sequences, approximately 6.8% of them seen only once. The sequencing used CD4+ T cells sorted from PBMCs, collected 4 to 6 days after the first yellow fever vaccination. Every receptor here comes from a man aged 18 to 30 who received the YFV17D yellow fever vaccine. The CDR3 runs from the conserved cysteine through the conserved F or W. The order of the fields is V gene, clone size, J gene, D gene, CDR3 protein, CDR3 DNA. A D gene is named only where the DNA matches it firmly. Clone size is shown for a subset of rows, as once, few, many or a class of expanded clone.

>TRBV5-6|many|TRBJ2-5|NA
CASSLHGEETQYF
TGTGCCAGCAGCTTGCACGGGGAAGAGACCCAGTACTTC
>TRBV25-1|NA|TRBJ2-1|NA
CASSERLTQEPREHNEQFF
TGTGCCAGCAGTGAAAGACTAACACAGGAGCCAAGGGAACACAATGAGCAGTTCTTC
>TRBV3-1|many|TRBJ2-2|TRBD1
CASSPRGPGTGELFF
TGTGCCAGCAGCCCCAGGGGGCCAGGGACCGGGGAGCTGTTTTTT
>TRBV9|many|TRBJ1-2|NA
CASTNGAEKF
TGTGCCAGCACTAACGGAGCCGAGAAGTTC
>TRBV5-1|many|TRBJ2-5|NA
CASSLGPPKETQYF
TGCGCCAGCAGCTTGGGACCCCCCAAAGAGACCCAGTACTTC
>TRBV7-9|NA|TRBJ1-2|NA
CASSGALLNYGYTF
TGTGCCAGCAGCGGGGCCTTGCTTAACTATGGCTACACCTTC
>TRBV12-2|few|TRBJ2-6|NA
CASRFGGQFSGANVLTF
TGTGCAAGTCGCTTCGGAGGACAGTTCTCTGGGGCCAACGTCCTGACTTTC
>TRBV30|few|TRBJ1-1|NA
CAWSGTSVWGTEAFF
TGTGCCTGGAGCGGTACCTCCGTCTGGGGCACTGAAGCTTTCTTT
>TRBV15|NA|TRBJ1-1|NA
CATSRVEVTEAFF
TGTGCCACCAGCAGAGTTGAGGTTACTGAAGCTTTCTTT
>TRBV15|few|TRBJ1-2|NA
CATSPSPHNYGYTF
TGTGCCACCAGCCCATCACCCCACAACTATGGCTACACCTTC
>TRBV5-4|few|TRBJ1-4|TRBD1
CASSLAGGAANEKLFF
TGTGCCAGCAGCTTGGCAGGGGGCGCAGCTAATGAAAAACTGTTTTTT
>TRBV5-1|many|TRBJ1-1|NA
CASSFDGRSNTEAFF
TGCGCCAGCAGCTTCGACGGAAGATCGAACACTGAAGCTTTCTTT
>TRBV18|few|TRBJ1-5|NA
CASSPPGGNQPQHF
TGTGCCAGCTCACCACCGGGAGGGAATCAGCCCCAGCATTTT
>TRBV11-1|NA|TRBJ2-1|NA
CASSSRGTGNEQFF
TGTGCCAGCAGCTCCCGGGGGACCGGCAACGAGCAGTTCTTC
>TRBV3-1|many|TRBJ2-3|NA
CASSQDVAADTQYF
TGTGCCAGCAGCCAAGATGTAGCGGCAGATACGCAGTATTTT
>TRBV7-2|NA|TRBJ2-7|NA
CASSFLDSEQYF
TGTGCCAGCAGCTTTCTAGACTCCGAGCAGTACTTC
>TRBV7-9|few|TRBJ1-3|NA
CASSFSLQTGLGNTIYF
TGTGCCAGCAGCTTTTCGTTGCAAACGGGCCTTGGAAACACCATATATTTT
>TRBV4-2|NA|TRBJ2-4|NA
CASSLRLLSTKNIQYF
TGTGCCAGCAGCCTCAGGCTTCTCTCAACCAAAAACATTCAGTACTTC
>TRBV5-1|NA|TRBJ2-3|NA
CASSLLSGRNTQYF
TGCGCCAGCAGCTTGTTGTCAGGGCGAAATACGCAGTATTTT
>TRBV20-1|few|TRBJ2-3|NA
CSATLGRHTDTQYF
TGCAGTGCTACCCTGGGGAGACACACAGATACGCAGTATTTT
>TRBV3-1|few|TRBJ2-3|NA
CASSQELYTDTQYF
TGTGCCAGCAGCCAGGAACTCTACACAGATACGCAGTATTTT
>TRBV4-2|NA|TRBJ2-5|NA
CASGPGPLQETQYF
TGTGCCAGCGGCCCCGGACCCCTCCAAGAGACCCAGTACTTC
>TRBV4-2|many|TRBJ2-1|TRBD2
CASSQDLVAGAFLSSYNEQFF
TGTGCCAGCAGCCAAGATCTCGTAGCGGGGGCCTTCTTAAGCTCCTACAATGAGCAGTTCTTC
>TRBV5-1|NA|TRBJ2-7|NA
CASSPREDSYEQYF
TGCGCCAGCAGCCCCCGTGAAGACTCCTACGAGCAGTACTTC
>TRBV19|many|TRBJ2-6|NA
CASTVSGANVLTF
TGTGCCAGTACTGTCTCTGGGGCCAACGTCCTGACTTTC
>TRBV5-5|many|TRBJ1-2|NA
CASSHDAAGRRGYTF
TGTGCCAGCAGCCACGACGCGGCGGGGCGGAGAGGCTACACCTTC
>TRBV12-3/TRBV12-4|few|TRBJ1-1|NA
CASSGVTEAFF
TGTGCCAGCAGTGGGGTTACTGAAGCTTTCTTT
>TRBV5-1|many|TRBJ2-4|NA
CASSLSGAMENIQYF
TGCGCCAGCAGCTTGTCAGGGGCTATGGAAAACATTCAGTACTTC
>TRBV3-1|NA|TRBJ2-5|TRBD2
CASSRNLAVQETQYF
TGTGCCAGCAGCCGAAACCTAGCGGTGCAAGAGACCCAGTACTTC
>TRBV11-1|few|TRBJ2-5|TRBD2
CASSPNDAGGGRRETQYF
TGTGCCAGCAGCCCAAACGATGCGGGCGGGGGGCGGCGAGAGACCCAGTACTTC
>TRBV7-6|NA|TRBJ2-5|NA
CASSQGPEGRDQYF
TGTGCCAGCAGCCAAGGGCCAGAAGGTCGGGACCAGTACTTC
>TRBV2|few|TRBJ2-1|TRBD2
CASGTSYYNEQFF
TGTGCCAGCGGGACTAGCTATTACAATGAGCAGTTCTTC
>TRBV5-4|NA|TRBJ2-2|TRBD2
CASSRLAGVNTGELFF
TGTGCCAGCAGCCGACTAGCGGGGGTGAACACCGGGGAGCTGTTTTTT
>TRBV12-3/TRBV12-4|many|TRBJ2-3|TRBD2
CASSLAGGAGTQYF
TGTGCCAGCAGTTTGGCGGGAGGGGCTGGTACGCAGTATTTT
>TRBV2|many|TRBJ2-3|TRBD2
CAAGGWVSTDTQYF
TGTGCCGCGGGGGGGTGGGTTAGCACAGATACGCAGTATTTT
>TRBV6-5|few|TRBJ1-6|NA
CASSYSTGARFSPLHF
TGTGCCAGCAGTTACTCGACGGGGGCGCGTTTTTCACCCCTCCACTTT
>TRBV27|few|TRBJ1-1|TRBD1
CASSFHLAGGTEAFF
TGTGCCAGCAGTTTCCATTTGGCAGGGGGCACTGAAGCTTTCTTT
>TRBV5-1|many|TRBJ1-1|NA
CASSLKQDTEAFF
TGCGCCAGCAGCTTAAAACAGGACACTGAAGCTTTCTTT
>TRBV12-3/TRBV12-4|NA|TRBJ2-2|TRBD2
CASRRLAGVVGELFF
TGTGCCAGCAGAAGACTAGCGGGGGTGGTCGGGGAGCTGTTTTTT
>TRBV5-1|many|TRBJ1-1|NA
CASRVLGGHTEAFF
TGCGCCAGCAGGGTCCTGGGGGGCCACACTGAAGCTTTCTTT
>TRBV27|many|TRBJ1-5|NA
CASSRVINPWGPQHF
TGTGCCAGCTCTAGGGTCATCAATCCCTGGGGGCCCCAGCATTTT
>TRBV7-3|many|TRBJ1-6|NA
CASSLGAGKGSPLHF
TGTGCCAGCAGCTTGGGGGCAGGAAAAGGTTCACCCCTCCACTTT
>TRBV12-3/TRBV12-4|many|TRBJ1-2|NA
CASSFRGEGYTF
TGTGCCAGCAGTTTCAGGGGCGAAGGCTACACCTTC
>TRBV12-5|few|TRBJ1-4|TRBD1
CASGSLGNRGLLLANEKLFF
TGTGCTAGTGGTTCCCTAGGGAACAGGGGGTTACTTCTTGCTAATGAAAAACTGTTTTTT
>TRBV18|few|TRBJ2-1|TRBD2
CASSPPAGGRYNEQFF
TGTGCCAGCTCACCACCCGCGGGGGGGCGCTACAATGAGCAGTTCTTC
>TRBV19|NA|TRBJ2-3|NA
CATSSQQGDRITDTQYF
TGTGCCACCAGTTCACAGCAGGGTGACCGTATCACAGATACGCAGTATTTT
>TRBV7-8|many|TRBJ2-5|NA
CASSAPRFGEQETQYF
TGTGCCAGCAGCGCACCCAGGTTCGGAGAGCAAGAGACCCAGTACTTC
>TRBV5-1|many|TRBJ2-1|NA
CASSLEARNYNEQFF
TGCGCCAGCAGCTTGGAAGCAAGAAACTACAATGAGCAGTTCTTC
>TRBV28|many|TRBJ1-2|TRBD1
CASSSGQGLHGYTF
TGTGCCAGCAGTTCTGGACAGGGCTTGCATGGCTACACCTTC
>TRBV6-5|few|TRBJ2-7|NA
CASSYGSPTDGSYEQYF
TGTGCCAGCAGTTACGGATCACCAACGGACGGCTCCTACGAGCAGTACTTC
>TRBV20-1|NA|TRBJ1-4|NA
CSAIRVGEKLFF
TGCAGTGCTATCAGGGTCGGCGAAAAACTGTTTTTT
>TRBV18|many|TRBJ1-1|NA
CASSPSYEAFF
TGTGCCAGCTCACCTTCATATGAAGCTTTCTTT